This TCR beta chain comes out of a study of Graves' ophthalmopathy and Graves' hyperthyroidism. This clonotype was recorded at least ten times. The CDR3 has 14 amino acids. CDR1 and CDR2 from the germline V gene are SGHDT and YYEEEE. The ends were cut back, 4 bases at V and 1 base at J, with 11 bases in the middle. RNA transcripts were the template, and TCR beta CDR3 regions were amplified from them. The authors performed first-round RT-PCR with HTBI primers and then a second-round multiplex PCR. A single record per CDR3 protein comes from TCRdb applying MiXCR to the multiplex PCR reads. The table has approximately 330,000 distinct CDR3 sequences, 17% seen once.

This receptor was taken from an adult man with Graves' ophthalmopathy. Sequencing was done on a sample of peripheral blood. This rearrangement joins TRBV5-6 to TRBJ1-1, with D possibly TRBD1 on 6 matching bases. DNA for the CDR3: TGTGCCAGCAGCCCACAGGGTTGGAACACTGAAGCTTTCTTT. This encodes CASSPQGWNTEAFF.